This TCR beta chain was retrieved from a study of PD-1 blockade in classical Hodgkin lymphoma. V trimming: 4 bases; J trimming: 5 bases; junction bases outside the gene matches: 6. Germline CDR1 reads ENHRY; CDR2 reads SYGVKD. The CDR3 totals 14 residues. Data came from immunoSEQ multiplex PCR; TCRdb stores just in-frame clones and leaves some out. The sample yields about 94,000 clones, about 92% seen once. Regarding time point: cycle 4 day 1 (C4D1), after 6 weeks of nivolumab. Every patient was affected by relapse after autologous stem cell transplantation, while exposure to brentuximab vedotin was not uniform.

The sample was peripheral blood mononuclear cells (PBMCs), taken before the fourth cycle of nivolumab. This sequence was found in a human donor with classical Hodgkin lymphoma. The rearrangement links TRBV10-3 to TRBJ2-3; 7 nucleotides line up with TRBD2. CDR3 sequence reads: CAISVGGREDTQYF. The CDR3 nucleotides read TGTGCCATCAGTGTGGGGGGGAGGGAAGATACGCAGTATTTT.